Listed below are T cell receptor beta chains from one sample, sequenced in a study of shared clonotypes between healthy human individuals. Assay: immunoSEQ multiplex PCR; the TCRdb copy retains only in-frame clones and omits some. The sample holds about 490,000 clones, around three quarters seen once. Sequenced material: PBMCs. These receptors all come from a woman between 35 and 50 years old in good health. Some clones in this sample may be carry-over from other donors' samples. Each CDR3 is given with its conserved first and last residue. The order of the fields is V gene, J gene, D gene, clone size, CDR3 protein, CDR3 DNA. D genes are given only for firm matches. Some rows have no size entry. The others give once, few or many, or a class for an expanded clone.

V gene: TRBV11-3
J gene: TRBJ2-1
D gene: TRBD1
clone size: -
CDR3 protein: CASSQRQGSYNEQFF
CDR3 DNA: TGTGCCAGCAGCCAACGACAGGGGTCCTACAATGAGCAGTTCTTC

V gene: TRBV20-1
J gene: TRBJ2-7
D gene: -
clone size: -
CDR3 protein: CSAPGQYKNF
CDR3 DNA: TGCAGTGCTCCTGGACAGTATAAGAACTTC

V gene: TRBV5-4
J gene: TRBJ2-7
D gene: TRBD1
clone size: -
CDR3 protein: CASSLVDRASYEQYF
CDR3 DNA: TGTGCCAGCAGCTTGGTGGACAGGGCCTCCTACGAGCAGTACTTC

V gene: TRBV7-8
J gene: TRBJ2-7
D gene: -
clone size: -
CDR3 protein: CASSFLQDSYEQYF
CDR3 DNA: TGTGCCAGCAGCTTCTTACAGGACTCCTACGAGCAGTACTTC

V gene: TRBV5-1
J gene: TRBJ1-2
D gene: -
clone size: -
CDR3 protein: CASSLAPGFSHGYTF
CDR3 DNA: TGCGCCAGCAGCTTGGCCCCAGGGTTCTCCCATGGCTACACCTTC

V gene: TRBV7-6
J gene: TRBJ2-7
D gene: -
clone size: -
CDR3 protein: CASSLTGADYEQYF
CDR3 DNA: TGTGCCAGCAGCTTAACCGGGGCCGACTACGAGCAGTACTTC

V gene: TRBV19
J gene: TRBJ2-1
D gene: TRBD2
clone size: -
CDR3 protein: CASTLQGLAGGAYNEQFF
CDR3 DNA: TGTGCCAGTACTTTACAGGGGCTAGCGGGAGGGGCATACAATGAGCAGTTCTTC

V gene: TRBV2
J gene: TRBJ2-3
D gene: -
clone size: -
CDR3 protein: CASSEAWDTQYF
CDR3 DNA: TGTGCCAGCAGTGAAGCTTGGGATACGCAGTATTTT

V gene: TRBV29-1
J gene: TRBJ2-7
D gene: TRBD2
clone size: -
CDR3 protein: CSASMAGALEQYF
CDR3 DNA: TGCAGCGCTTCAATGGCGGGAGCTCTGGAGCAGTACTTC

V gene: TRBV7-3
J gene: TRBJ2-3
D gene: TRBD2
clone size: -
CDR3 protein: CASSSAFGRGTDTQYF
CDR3 DNA: TGTGCCAGCAGCTCCGCTTTCGGGAGGGGCACAGATACGCAGTATTTT

V gene: TRBV5-1
J gene: TRBJ2-1
D gene: -
clone size: few
CDR3 protein: CASSLEGRGDSNEQFF
CDR3 DNA: TGCGCCAGCAGCTTGGAGGGCAGGGGTGATTCAAATGAGCAGTTCTTC

V gene: TRBV7-3
J gene: TRBJ2-6
D gene: -
clone size: -
CDR3 protein: CASSLIPIPSSGANVLTF
CDR3 DNA: TGTGCCAGCAGCTTAATCCCTATACCAAGCTCTGGGGCCAACGTCCTGACTTTC

V gene: TRBV6-6
J gene: TRBJ2-7
D gene: -
clone size: -
CDR3 protein: CASSYPRDLGGEQYF
CDR3 DNA: TGTGCCAGCAGTTACCCCCGGGACTTAGGGGGCGAGCAGTACTTC

V gene: TRBV5-8
J gene: TRBJ1-2
D gene: -
clone size: once
CDR3 protein: CASSLGASFYGYTF
CDR3 DNA: TGTGCCAGCAGCTTGGGCGCATCCTTCTATGGCTACACCTTC

V gene: TRBV5-1
J gene: TRBJ1-1
D gene: -
clone size: -
CDR3 protein: CASSLQMNTEAFF
CDR3 DNA: TGCGCCAGCAGCTTGCAGATGAACACTGAAGCTTTCTTT

V gene: TRBV7-2
J gene: TRBJ1-2
D gene: -
clone size: -
CDR3 protein: CASSLFGFYGGYTF
CDR3 DNA: TGTGCCAGCAGCTTATTTGGGTTTTATGGTGGCTACACCTTC

V gene: TRBV7-2
J gene: TRBJ2-7
D gene: TRBD1
clone size: -
CDR3 protein: CASSSDTGGEQYF
CDR3 DNA: TGTGCCAGCAGCTCAGATACAGGGGGCGAGCAGTACTTC

V gene: TRBV28
J gene: TRBJ2-7
D gene: -
clone size: -
CDR3 protein: CATLGVSYEQYF
CDR3 DNA: TGTGCCACTTTAGGGGTTTCCTACGAGCAGTACTTC

V gene: TRBV5-4
J gene: TRBJ1-2
D gene: TRBD1
clone size: few
CDR3 protein: CASSSPGTGVNYGYTF
CDR3 DNA: TGTGCCAGCAGCTCACCCGGGACAGGGGTCAACTATGGCTACACCTTC

V gene: TRBV2
J gene: TRBJ2-3
D gene: TRBD2
clone size: -
CDR3 protein: CASIGTRAPDTQYF
CDR3 DNA: TGTGCCAGCATTGGGACTAGAGCGCCAGATACGCAGTATTTT

V gene: TRBV6-1
J gene: TRBJ2-1
D gene: -
clone size: few
CDR3 protein: CASSDPPGQYNEQFF
CDR3 DNA: TGTGCCAGCAGTGACCCTCCGGGACAATACAATGAGCAGTTCTTC

V gene: TRBV2
J gene: TRBJ1-2
D gene: -
clone size: few
CDR3 protein: CASSEQVYGYTF
CDR3 DNA: TGTGCCAGCAGTGAACAGGTCTATGGCTACACCTTC

V gene: TRBV11-1
J gene: TRBJ1-2
D gene: -
clone size: -
CDR3 protein: CASSLGVLEGYTF
CDR3 DNA: TGTGCCAGCAGCTTAGGCGTGTTGGAGGGCTACACCTTC

V gene: TRBV14
J gene: TRBJ2-1
D gene: -
clone size: -
CDR3 protein: CASSQEPRGPLDEQFF
CDR3 DNA: TGTGCCAGCAGCCAAGAACCGCGGGGGCCCTTGGATGAGCAGTTCTTC

V gene: TRBV11-2
J gene: TRBJ2-1
D gene: -
clone size: -
CDR3 protein: CASSREPYNEQFF
CDR3 DNA: TGTGCCAGCAGTCGAGAGCCCTACAATGAGCAGTTCTTC

V gene: TRBV4-2
J gene: TRBJ2-7
D gene: -
clone size: -
CDR3 protein: CASSQGSGSYEQYF
CDR3 DNA: TGTGCCAGCAGCCAAGGGTCGGGAAGCTACGAGCAGTACTTC

V gene: TRBV6-4
J gene: TRBJ2-2
D gene: -
clone size: medium-sized
CDR3 protein: CASSADDTGELFF
CDR3 DNA: TGTGCCAGCAGTGCGGACGACACCGGGGAGCTGTTTTTT

V gene: TRBV2
J gene: TRBJ2-5
D gene: -
clone size: -
CDR3 protein: CASSEARQTQYF
CDR3 DNA: TGTGCCAGCAGTGAAGCGCGGCAGACCCAGTACTTC

V gene: TRBV10-2
J gene: TRBJ1-3
D gene: -
clone size: -
CDR3 protein: CASSETLYSGNTIYF
CDR3 DNA: TGCGCCAGCAGTGAGACCCTATACTCTGGAAACACCATATATTTT

V gene: TRBV4-1
J gene: TRBJ2-7
D gene: TRBD2
clone size: -
CDR3 protein: CASSQDPGLANYEQYF
CDR3 DNA: TGCGCCAGCAGCCAAGACCCGGGACTAGCCAACTACGAGCAGTACTTC

V gene: TRBV19
J gene: TRBJ2-5
D gene: TRBD2
clone size: -
CDR3 protein: CASSISSGSETQYF
CDR3 DNA: TGTGCCAGTAGTATATCTAGCGGGAGTGAGACCCAGTACTTC

V gene: TRBV7-2
J gene: TRBJ2-7
D gene: TRBD1
clone size: -
CDR3 protein: CASSLRQGTYEQYF
CDR3 DNA: TGTGCCAGCAGCCTAAGACAGGGGACCTACGAGCAGTACTTC

V gene: TRBV30
J gene: TRBJ2-7
D gene: -
clone size: -
CDR3 protein: CAWSPLGKYEQYF
CDR3 DNA: TGTGCCTGGAGTCCCCTGGGGAAGTACGAGCAGTACTTC

V gene: TRBV9
J gene: TRBJ2-5
D gene: TRBD2
clone size: once
CDR3 protein: CASSVRAGEKETQYF
CDR3 DNA: TGTGCCAGCAGCGTTCGCGCGGGAGAAAAAGAGACCCAGTACTTC

V gene: TRBV15
J gene: TRBJ1-4
D gene: -
clone size: -
CDR3 protein: CATSRQVAEKLFF
CDR3 DNA: TGTGCCACCAGCAGACAAGTAGCAGAAAAACTGTTTTTT

V gene: TRBV7-7
J gene: TRBJ2-3
D gene: -
clone size: -
CDR3 protein: CASSLIAGDTQYF
CDR3 DNA: TGTGCCAGCAGCTTAATTGCGGGGGATACGCAGTATTTT

V gene: TRBV10-1
J gene: TRBJ1-2
D gene: -
clone size: -
CDR3 protein: CASRTPRYGYTF
CDR3 DNA: TGCGCCAGCAGGACGCCGCGCTATGGCTACACCTTC